The clone carrying this T cell receptor beta chain has a handful of counts. With cryopreserved PBMCs as the source, 2 to 2.5 micrograms of genomic DNA went to TCR beta libraries. This sample stems from a study of cytotoxic CD8 clonotypes in ibrutinib-treated CLL. Produced via immunoSEQ multiplex PCR; TCRdb's table is partial and in-frame only. This sample yields around 330,000 clones, of which 67% are seen a single time; roughly 6% belongs to the top ten. This CDR3 comprises 14 residues. The ends were cut back, 0 bases at V and 7 bases at J, with 10 bases in the middle. The germline gives CDR1 LNHDA, CDR2 SQIVND (reference sequence).

Sequenced here: PBMCs, sampled after 36 months of ibrutinib treatment. The chain is built from TRBV19 and TRBJ1-5, with no clear D. The source of this sequence is a human donor with chronic lymphocytic leukemia. The CDR3 is CASSIDLGNQPQHF. The DNA for the CDR3 is TGTGCCAGTAGTATAGATCTTGGGAACCAGCCCCAGCATTTT. Using reference TRBV19 and TRBJ1-5 for the parts outside the CDR3, the full variable domain is DGGITQSPKYLFRKEGQNVTLSCEQNLNHDAMYWYRQDPGQGLRLIYYSQIVNDFQKGDIAEGYSVSREKKESFPLTVTSAQKNPTAFYLCASSIDLGNQPQHFGDGTRLSIL.